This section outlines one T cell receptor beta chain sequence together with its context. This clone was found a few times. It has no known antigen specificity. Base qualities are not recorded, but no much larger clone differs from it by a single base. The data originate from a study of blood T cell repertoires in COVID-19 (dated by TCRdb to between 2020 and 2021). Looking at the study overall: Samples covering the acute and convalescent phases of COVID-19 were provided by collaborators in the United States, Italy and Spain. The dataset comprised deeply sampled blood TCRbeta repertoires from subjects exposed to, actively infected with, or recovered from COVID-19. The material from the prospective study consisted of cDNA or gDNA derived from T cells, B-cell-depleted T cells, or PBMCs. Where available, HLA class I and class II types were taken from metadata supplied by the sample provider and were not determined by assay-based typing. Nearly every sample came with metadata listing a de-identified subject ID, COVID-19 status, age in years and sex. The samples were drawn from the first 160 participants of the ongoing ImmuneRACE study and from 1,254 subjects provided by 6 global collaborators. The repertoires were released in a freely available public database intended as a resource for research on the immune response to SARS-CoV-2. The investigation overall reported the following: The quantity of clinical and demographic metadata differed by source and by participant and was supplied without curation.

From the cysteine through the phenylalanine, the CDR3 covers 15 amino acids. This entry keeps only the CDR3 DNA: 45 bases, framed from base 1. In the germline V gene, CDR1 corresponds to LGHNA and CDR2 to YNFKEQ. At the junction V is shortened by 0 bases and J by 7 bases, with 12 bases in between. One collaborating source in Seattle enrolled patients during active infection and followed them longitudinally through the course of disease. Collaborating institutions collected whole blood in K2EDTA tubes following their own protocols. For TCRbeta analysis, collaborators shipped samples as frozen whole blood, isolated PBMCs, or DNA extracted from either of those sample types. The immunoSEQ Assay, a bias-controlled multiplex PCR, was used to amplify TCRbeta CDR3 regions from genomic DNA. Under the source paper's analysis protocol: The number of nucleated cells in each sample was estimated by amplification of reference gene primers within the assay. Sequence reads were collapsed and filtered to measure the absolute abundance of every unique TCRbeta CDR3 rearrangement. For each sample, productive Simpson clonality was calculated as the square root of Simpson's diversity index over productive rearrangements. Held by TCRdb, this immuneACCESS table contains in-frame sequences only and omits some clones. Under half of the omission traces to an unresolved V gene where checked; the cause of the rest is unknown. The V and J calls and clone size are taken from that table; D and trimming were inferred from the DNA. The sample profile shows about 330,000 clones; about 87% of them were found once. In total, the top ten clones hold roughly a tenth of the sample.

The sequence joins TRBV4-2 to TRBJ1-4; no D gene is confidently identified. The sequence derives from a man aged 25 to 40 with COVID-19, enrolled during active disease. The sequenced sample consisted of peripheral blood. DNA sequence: TGTGCCAGCAGCCAAGATGGAGGGCTTGGTGAAAAACTGTTTTTT. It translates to CASSQDGGLGEKLFF.